The subject of this entry is one T cell receptor (beta chain). This entry belongs to a study of blood T cell repertoires in COVID-19. Study in general: Researchers got acute and convalescent COVID-19 samples from the United States, Italy and Spain. PBMCs, B-cell-depleted T cells, or T cells provided the cDNA or gDNA that made up the material.

CDR3 size: 15 residues. J was trimmed by 2 bases and V by 5 bases; bases with no gene match: 5. Looked up from germline, CDR1 is SEHNR and CDR2 is FQNEAQ (reference sequence). Original processing methods: Amplification from reference gene primers served as the basis for estimated nucleated cell counts. Measured with immunoSEQ multiplex PCR; TCRdb has only the in-frame clones, and not every one. The V and J calls and clone size are taken from that table; D and trimming were inferred from the DNA. The table includes over 150,000 clones, around nine tenths detected once. Seattle researchers signed up patients amid active infection and tracked them longitudinally.

The rearrangement uses TRBV7-9 and TRBJ1-1, with 10 bases fitting TRBD1. The receptor's source is a man aged 55 to 70 with COVID-19, enrolled during active disease. Source material: peripheral blood. Written as DNA, the CDR3 is TGTGCCAGCAGCAAAGGGACAGGGGAAAACACTGAAGCTTTCTTT. Translation gives CASSKGTGENTEAFF.